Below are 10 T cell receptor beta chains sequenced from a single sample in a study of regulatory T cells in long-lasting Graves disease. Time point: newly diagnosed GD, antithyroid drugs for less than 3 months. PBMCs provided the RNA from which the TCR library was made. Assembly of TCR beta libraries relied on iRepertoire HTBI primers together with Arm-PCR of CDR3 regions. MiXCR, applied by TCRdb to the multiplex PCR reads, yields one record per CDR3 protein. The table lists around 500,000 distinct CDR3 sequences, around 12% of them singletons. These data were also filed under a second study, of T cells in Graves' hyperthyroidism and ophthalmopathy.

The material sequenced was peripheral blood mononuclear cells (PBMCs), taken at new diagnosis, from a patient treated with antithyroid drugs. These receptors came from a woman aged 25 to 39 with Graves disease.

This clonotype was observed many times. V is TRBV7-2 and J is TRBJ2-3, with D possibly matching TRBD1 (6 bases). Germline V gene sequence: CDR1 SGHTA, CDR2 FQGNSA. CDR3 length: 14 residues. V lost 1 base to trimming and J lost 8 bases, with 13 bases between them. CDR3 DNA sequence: TGTGCCAGCAGCTTAGATGGAGGACAGACTACGCAGTATTTT. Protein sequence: CASSLDGGQTTQYF.

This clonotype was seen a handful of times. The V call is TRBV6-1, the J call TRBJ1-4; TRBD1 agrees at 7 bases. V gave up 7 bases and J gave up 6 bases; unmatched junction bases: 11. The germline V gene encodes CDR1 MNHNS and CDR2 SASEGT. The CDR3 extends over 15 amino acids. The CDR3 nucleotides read TGTGCCAGCACCGAGACAGGGCCTCACGATGAAAAACTGTTTTTT. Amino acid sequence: CASTETGPHDEKLFF.

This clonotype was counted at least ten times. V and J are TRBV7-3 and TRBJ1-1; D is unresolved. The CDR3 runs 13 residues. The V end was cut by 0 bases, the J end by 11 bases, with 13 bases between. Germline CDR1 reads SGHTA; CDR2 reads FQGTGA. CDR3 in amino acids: CASSLTEGSLAFF. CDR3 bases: TGTGCCAGCAGCTTAACGGAGGGTTCGTTGGCTTTCTTT.

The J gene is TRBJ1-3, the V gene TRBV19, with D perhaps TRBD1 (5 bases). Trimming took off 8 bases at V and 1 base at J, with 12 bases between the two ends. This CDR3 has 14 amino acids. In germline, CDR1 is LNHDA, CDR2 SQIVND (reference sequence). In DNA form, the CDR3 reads TGTGCCAGTCACTCTGCAGGGTCTGGAAACACCATATATTTT. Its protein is CASHSAGSGNTIYF.

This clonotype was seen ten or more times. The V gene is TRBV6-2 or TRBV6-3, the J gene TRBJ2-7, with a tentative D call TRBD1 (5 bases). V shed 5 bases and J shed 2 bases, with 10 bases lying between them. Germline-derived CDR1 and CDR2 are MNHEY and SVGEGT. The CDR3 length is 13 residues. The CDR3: CASSPDRPYEQYF. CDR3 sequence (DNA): TGTGCCAGCAGTCCCGACAGACCCTACGAGCAGTACTTC.

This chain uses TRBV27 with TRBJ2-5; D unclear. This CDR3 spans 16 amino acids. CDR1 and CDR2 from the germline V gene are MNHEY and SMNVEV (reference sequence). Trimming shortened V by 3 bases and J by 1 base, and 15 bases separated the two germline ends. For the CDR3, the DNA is TGTGCCAGCAGTTTTCTGCCAGCGAGCATCCAAGAGACCCAGTACTTC. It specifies CASSFLPASIQETQYF.

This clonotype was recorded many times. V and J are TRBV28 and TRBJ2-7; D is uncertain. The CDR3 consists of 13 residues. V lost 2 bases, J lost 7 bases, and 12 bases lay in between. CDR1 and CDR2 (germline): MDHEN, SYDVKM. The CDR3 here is CASSLLDGAEQYF. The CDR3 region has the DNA TGTGCCAGCAGTTTACTGGACGGAGCGGAGCAGTACTTC. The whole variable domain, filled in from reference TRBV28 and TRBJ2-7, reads DVKVTQSSRYLVKRTGEKVFLECVQDMDHENMFWYRQDPGLGLRLIYFSYDVKMKEKGDIPEGYSVSREKKERFSLILESASTNQTSMYLCASSLLDGAEQYFGPGTRLTVT.

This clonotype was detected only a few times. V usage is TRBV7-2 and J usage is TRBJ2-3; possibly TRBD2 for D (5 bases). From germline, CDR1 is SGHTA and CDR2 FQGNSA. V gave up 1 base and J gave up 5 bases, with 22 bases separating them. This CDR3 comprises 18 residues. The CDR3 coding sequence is TGTGCCAGCAGCTTAGTAGTCCCCCGGGGAGAAAGGATAGATACGCAGTATTTT. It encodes CASSLVVPRGERIDTQYF.

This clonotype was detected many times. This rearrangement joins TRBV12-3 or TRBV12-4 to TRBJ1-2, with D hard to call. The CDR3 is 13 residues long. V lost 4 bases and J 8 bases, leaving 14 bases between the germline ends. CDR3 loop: CASSYRRGPGYTF. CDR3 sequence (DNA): TGTGCCAGCAGTTACCGCCGGGGTCCGGGCTACACCTTC.

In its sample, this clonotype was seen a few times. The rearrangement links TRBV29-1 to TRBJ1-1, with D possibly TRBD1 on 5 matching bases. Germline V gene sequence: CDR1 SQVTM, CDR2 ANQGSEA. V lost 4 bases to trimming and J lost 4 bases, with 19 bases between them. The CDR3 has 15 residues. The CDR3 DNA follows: TGCAGCGTTGTAGCCCTCCCCGGGGGTGGCACTGAAGCTTTCTTT. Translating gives CSVVALPGGGTEAFF. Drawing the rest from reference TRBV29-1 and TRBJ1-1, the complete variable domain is SAVISQKPSRDICQRGTSLTIQCQVDSQVTMMFWYRQQPGQSLTLIATANQGSEATYESGFVIDKFPISRPNLTFSTLTVSNMSPEDSSIYLCSVVALPGGGTEAFFGQGTRLTVV.